The 5 T cell receptor beta chains below come from one sample, sequenced in a study of T cell responses to AZD1222 COVID-19 vaccine. Assay: immunoSEQ multiplex PCR; the TCRdb copy retains only in-frame clones and omits some. The sample shows under 95,000 clones, roughly 85% of them seen only once. Sequenced material: peripheral blood, taken 28 days after the second AZD1222 dose. Receptor source: an adult who received the AZD1222 COVID-19 vaccine.

The gene calls are TRBV4-1 and TRBJ1-2; D possibly corresponds to TRBD1 (6 bases). V lost 1 base and J 0 bases, leaving 12 bases between the germline ends. The CDR3 loop spans 16 amino acids. Germline-derived CDR1 and CDR2 are MGHRA and YSYEKL. The DNA of the CDR3 is TGCGCCAGCAGCCAAGGCAGCTCAGGGGCTAACTATGGCTACACCTTC. It encodes CASSQGSSGANYGYTF.

The rearrangement links TRBV7-2 to TRBJ1-4; D gene unclear. Between the trimmed V and J ends, which lost 4 bases and 2 bases, there was a span of 8 bases. This CDR3 is built from 14 residues. Germline V lookup: CDR1 SGHTA, CDR2 FQGNSA. CDR3 sequence: CASSSGDTNEKLFF. The CDR3, as DNA: TGTGCCAGCAGCTCTGGAGATACTAATGAAAAACTGTTTTTT. Combining the CDR3 with reference TRBV7-2 and TRBJ1-4 gives the whole variable domain GAGVSQSPSNKVTEKGKDVELRCDPISGHTALYWYRQSLGQGLEFLIYFQGNSAPDKSGLPSDRFSAERTGGSVSTLTIQRTQQEDSAVYLCASSSGDTNEKLFFGSGTQLSVL.

This chain uses TRBV19 with TRBJ1-2; tentatively, D is TRBD1 (5 bases). The length of the CDR3 is 12 residues. Trimming took off 7 bases at V and 8 bases at J, with 14 bases between the two ends. The germline CDR1 and CDR2 sequences are LNHDA and SQIVND (reference sequence). CDR3 sequence reads: CASNTFGTGYTF. In DNA form, the CDR3 reads TGTGCCAGTAACACATTTGGGACGGGCTACACCTTC.

The chain links TRBV5-1 to TRBJ1-2; no firm D call. CDR3 length equals 14 residues. Between the trimmed V and J ends, which lost 4 bases and 3 bases, there was a span of 13 bases. CDR1 and CDR2 (germline): SGHRS, YFSETQ. CDR3 sequence reads: CASSPRERDYGYTF. CDR3 sequence (DNA): TGCGCCAGCAGCCCCCGTGAGCGAGACTATGGCTACACCTTC.

The gene calls are TRBV6-5 and TRBJ1-1, with no clear D. V dropped 7 bases and J dropped 6 bases, with 18 bases sitting between them. The length of the CDR3 is 14 residues. CDR1 MNHEY and CDR2 SVGAGI come from the germline V gene. The CDR3 region is CASTPLDTVSEAFF. The CDR3 DNA follows: TGTGCCAGCACCCCCCTCGACACAGTATCTGAAGCTTTCTTT.